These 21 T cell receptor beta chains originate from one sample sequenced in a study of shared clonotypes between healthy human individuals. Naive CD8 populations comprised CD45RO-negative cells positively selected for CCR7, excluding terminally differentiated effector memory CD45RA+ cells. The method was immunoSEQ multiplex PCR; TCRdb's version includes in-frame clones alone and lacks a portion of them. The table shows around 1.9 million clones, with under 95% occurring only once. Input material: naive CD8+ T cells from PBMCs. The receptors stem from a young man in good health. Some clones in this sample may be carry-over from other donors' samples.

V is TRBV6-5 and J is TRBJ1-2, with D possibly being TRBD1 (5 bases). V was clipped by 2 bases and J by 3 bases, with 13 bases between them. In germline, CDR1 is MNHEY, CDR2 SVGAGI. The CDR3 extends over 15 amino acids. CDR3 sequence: CASSYEQAGYYGYTF. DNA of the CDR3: TGTGCCAGCAGTTACGAACAGGCCGGCTACTATGGCTACACCTTC.

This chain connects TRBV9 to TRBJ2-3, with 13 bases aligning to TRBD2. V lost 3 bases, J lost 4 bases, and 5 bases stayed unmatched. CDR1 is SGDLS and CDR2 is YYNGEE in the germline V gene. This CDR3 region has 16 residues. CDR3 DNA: TGTGCCAGCAGCGAGACTAGCGGGAGGTATTCAGATACGCAGTATTTT. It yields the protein CASSETSGRYSDTQYF.

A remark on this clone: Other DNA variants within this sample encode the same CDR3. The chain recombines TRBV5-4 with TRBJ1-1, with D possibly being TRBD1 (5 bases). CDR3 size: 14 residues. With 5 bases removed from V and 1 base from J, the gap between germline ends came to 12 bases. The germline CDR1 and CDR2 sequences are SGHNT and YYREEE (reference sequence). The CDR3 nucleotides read TGTGCCAGCAGTTTCCGGGGGGGGAACACTGAAGCTTTCTTT. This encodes CASSFRGGNTEAFF.

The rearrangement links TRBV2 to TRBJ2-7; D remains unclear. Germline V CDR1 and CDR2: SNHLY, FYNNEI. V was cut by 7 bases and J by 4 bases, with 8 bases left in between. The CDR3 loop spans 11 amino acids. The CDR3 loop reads CASKNGYEQYF. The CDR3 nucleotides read TGTGCCAGCAAGAACGGTTACGAGCAGTACTTC.

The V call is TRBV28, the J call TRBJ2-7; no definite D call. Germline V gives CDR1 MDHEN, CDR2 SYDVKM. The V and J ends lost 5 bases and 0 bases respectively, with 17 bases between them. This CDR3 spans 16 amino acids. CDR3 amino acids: CASSPSVESSSYEQYF. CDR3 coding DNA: TGTGCCAGCAGTCCATCGGTGGAGTCAAGCTCCTACGAGCAGTACTTC.

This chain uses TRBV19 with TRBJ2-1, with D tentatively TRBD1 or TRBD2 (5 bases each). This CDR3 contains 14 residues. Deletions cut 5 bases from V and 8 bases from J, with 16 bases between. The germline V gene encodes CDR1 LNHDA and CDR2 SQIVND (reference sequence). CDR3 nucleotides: TGTGCCAGTAGTGGTCCCTGGGGACGTGATGAGCAGTTCTTC. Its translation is CASSGPWGRDEQFF.

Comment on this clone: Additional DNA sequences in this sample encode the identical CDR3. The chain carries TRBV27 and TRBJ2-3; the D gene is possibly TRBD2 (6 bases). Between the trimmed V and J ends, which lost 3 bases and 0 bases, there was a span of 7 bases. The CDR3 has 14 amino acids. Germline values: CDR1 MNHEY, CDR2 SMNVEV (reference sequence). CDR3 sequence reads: CASSFGTSTDTQYF. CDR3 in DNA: TGTGCCAGCAGTTTTGGGACTAGCACAGATACGCAGTATTTT.

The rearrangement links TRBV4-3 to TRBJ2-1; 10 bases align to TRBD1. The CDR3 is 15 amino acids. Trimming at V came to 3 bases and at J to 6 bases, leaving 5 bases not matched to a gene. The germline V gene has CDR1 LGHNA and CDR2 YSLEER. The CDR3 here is CASSHDRGLGNEQFF. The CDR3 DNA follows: TGCGCCAGCAGCCACGACAGGGGGCTTGGCAATGAGCAGTTCTTC.

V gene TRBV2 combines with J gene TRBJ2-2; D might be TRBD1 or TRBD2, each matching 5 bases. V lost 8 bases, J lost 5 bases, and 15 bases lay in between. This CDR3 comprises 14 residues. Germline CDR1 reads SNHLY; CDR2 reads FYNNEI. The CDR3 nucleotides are TGTGCCAGCGTTGGGGGAGTGGAGACCGGGGAGCTGTTTTTT. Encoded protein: CASVGGVETGELFF. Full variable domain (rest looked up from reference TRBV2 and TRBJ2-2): EPEVTQTPSHQVTQMGQEVILRCVPISNHLYFYWYRQILGQKVEFLVSFYNNEISEKSEIFDDQFSVERPDGSNFTLKIRSTKLEDSAMYFCASVGGVETGELFFGEGSRLTVL.

Here the CDR3 reads CATSSGSGLANYEQYF. In nucleotides, the CDR3 is TGTGCCACCAGCAGCGGTTCGGGCCTCGCCAACTACGAGCAGTACTTC. This chain links TRBV15 with TRBJ2-7; D call uncertain. The V gene lost 3 bases and the J gene lost 3 bases, with 18 bases spanning the gap. CDR3 length equals 16 residues. The V gene's germline CDR1 is LNHNV and CDR2 YYDKDF (reference sequence).

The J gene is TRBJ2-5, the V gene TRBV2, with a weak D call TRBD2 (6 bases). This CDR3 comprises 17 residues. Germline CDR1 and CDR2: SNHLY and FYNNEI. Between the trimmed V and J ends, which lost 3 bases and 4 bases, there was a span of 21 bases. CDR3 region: CASSEERRGLSGETQYF. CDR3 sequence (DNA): TGTGCCAGCAGTGAGGAACGCCGGGGGTTATCAGGAGAGACCCAGTACTTC.

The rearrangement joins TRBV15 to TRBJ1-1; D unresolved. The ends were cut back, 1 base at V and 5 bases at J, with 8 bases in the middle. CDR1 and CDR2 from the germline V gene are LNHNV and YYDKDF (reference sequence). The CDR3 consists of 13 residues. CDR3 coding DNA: TGTGCCACCAGCAGAGGAGTGGGGACTGAAGCTTTCTTT. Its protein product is CATSRGVGTEAFF. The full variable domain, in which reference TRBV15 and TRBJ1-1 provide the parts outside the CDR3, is DAMVIQNPRYQVTQFGKPVTLSCSQTLNHNVMYWYQQKSSQAPKLLFHYYDKDFNNEADTPDNFQSRRPNTSFCFLDIRSPGLGDTAMYLCATSRGVGTEAFFGQGTRLTVV.

The CDR3, as DNA: TGTGCCAGCAGCCGTCTAGCGGGAGGTCTAGAGACCCAGTACTTC. Translation gives CASSRLAGGLETQYF. V gene TRBV7-6 combines with J gene TRBJ2-5; 11 bases agree with TRBD2. CDR3 length: 15 residues. Germline loops: CDR1 SGHVS, CDR2 FNYEAQ. V lost 5 bases to trimming and J lost 4 bases; unmatched junction nucleotides: 6. Combining the CDR3 with reference TRBV7-6 and TRBJ2-5 gives the whole variable domain GAGVSQSPRYKVTKRGQDVALRCDPISGHVSLYWYRQALGQGPEFLTYFNYEAQQDKSGLPNDRFSAERPEGSISTLTIQRTEQRDSAMYRCASSRLAGGLETQYFGPGTRLLVL.

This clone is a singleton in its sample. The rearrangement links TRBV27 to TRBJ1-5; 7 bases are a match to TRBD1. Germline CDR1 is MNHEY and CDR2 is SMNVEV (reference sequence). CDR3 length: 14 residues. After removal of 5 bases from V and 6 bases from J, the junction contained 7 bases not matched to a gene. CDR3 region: CASSKTGSLQPQHF. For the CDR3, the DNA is TGTGCCAGCAGTAAGACAGGGTCCCTTCAGCCCCAGCATTTT.

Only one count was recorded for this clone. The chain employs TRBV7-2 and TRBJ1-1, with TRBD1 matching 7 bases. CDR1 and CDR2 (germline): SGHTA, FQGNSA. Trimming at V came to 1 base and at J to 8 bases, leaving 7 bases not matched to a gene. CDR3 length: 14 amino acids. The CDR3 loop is CASSLVGGGDEAFF. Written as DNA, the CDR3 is TGTGCCAGCAGCTTAGTAGGAGGGGGCGACGAAGCTTTCTTT. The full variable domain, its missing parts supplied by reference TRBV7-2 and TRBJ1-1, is GAGVSQSPSNKVTEKGKDVELRCDPISGHTALYWYRQSLGQGLEFLIYFQGNSAPDKSGLPSDRFSAERTGGSVSTLTIQRTQQEDSAVYLCASSLVGGGDEAFFGQGTRLTVV.

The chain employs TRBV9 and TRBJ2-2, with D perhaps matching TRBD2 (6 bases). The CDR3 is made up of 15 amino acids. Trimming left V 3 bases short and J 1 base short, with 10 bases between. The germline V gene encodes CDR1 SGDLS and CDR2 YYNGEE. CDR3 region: CASSAGGKNTGELFF. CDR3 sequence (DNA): TGTGCCAGCAGCGCAGGAGGGAAGAACACCGGGGAGCTGTTTTTT.

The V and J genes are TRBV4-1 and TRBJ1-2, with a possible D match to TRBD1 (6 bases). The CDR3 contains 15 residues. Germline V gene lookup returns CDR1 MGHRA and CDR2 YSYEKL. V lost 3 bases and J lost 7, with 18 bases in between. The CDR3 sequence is CASSQENRVYAGYTF. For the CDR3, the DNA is TGCGCCAGCAGCCAGGAGAACAGGGTCTATGCTGGCTACACCTTC.

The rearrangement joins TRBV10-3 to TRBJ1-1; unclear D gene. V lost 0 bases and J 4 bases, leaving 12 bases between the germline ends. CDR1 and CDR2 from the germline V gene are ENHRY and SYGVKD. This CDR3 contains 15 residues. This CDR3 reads CAISESEQVSTEAFF. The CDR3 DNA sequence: TGTGCCATCAGTGAGTCGGAGCAGGTGAGCACTGAAGCTTTCTTT.

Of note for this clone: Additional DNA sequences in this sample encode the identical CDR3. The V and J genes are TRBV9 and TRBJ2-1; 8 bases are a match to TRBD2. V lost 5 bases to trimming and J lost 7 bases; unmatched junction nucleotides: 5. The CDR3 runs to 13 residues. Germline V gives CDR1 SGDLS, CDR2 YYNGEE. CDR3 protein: CASSVSGINEQFF. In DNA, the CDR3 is TGTGCCAGCAGTGTTAGCGGGATTAATGAGCAGTTCTTC.

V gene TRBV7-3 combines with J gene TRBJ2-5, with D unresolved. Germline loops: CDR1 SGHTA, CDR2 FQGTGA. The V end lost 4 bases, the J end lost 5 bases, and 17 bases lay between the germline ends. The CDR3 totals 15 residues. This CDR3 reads CASSSGPSPRETQYF. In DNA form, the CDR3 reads TGTGCCAGCAGCTCTGGGCCTTCCCCCAGGGAGACCCAGTACTTC.

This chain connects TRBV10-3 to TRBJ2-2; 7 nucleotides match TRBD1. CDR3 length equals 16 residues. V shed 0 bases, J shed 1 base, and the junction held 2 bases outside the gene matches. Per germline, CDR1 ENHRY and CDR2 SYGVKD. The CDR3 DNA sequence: TGTGCCATCAGTGAGTCAGGGGACAGGAACACCGGGGAGCTGTTTTTT. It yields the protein CAISESGDRNTGELFF.